A selection of T cell receptor beta chains follows, all from one sample in a study of shared clonotypes between healthy human individuals. This table comes from immunoSEQ multiplex PCR, and its TCRdb copy is limited to in-frame clones, with some not included. The sample includes about half a million clones, 70% to 80% seen only once; the top ten take approximately 13%. Sample: PBMCs. These receptor sequences come from a woman aged 35 to 49 in good health. Some clones in this sample may be carry-over from other donors' samples. Both conserved end residues are part of each CDR3.

J gene | V gene | CDR3 protein
TRBJ1-1 | TRBV27 | CASSEVVGTEAFF
TRBJ1-1 | TRBV7-7 | CASNDRQPSNTEAFF
TRBJ2-7 | TRBV4-3 | CASSQDWGEGGHEQYF
TRBJ2-7 | TRBV23-1 | CASNPLAGGVYYEQYF
TRBJ2-5 | TRBV5-1 | CASSGPGGFQETQYF
TRBJ2-1 | TRBV5-4 | CASSFPGELANEQFF
TRBJ2-1 | TRBV7-3 | CASSLGGTGTNEQFF
TRBJ2-7 | TRBV7-6 | CASSLNPGLAGDEQYF
TRBJ2-3 | TRBV29-1 | CSVETFTDTQYF
TRBJ2-1 | TRBV4-2 | CASSQDGGTSGIREQFF
TRBJ1-5 | TRBV7-6 | CASSQGQGLSNQPQHF
TRBJ2-7 | TRBV6-1 | CASRTGPSYEQYF
TRBJ2-1 | TRBV7-3 | CASSLGTENEQFF
TRBJ2-2 | TRBV2 | CATRGGVTTGELFF
TRBJ1-5 | TRBV10-3 | CATQVAGRGQPQHF
TRBJ2-7 | TRBV28 | CASSSVSSYEQYF
TRBJ2-3 | TRBV7-2 | CASSLDPLGSGSSDTQYF
TRBJ1-2 | TRBV2 | CASAKVDRGYGYTF
TRBJ2-1 | TRBV4-3 | CASSQFFLVRGGNEQFF
TRBJ2-7 | TRBV7-6 | CASSPDFYDQYF
TRBJ1-1 | TRBV19 | CASSPYRGRNTEAFF
TRBJ2-1 | TRBV27 | CASRTGSSYNEQFF
TRBJ1-1 | TRBV19 | CASSISSFGLRNTEAFF
TRBJ2-4 | TRBV11-1 | CASSSRQGLAKNIQYF
TRBJ2-7 | TRBV11-2 | CASSLLGDWAEQYF
TRBJ1-2 | TRBV7-3 | CASSSATGYGYTF
TRBJ2-7 | TRBV28 | CASSMGTSGTYEQYF
TRBJ1-2 | TRBV19 | CASSIEFQNNYGYTF
TRBJ1-6 | TRBV6-6 | CASSYNSPLHF
TRBJ1-3 | TRBV7-2 | CASSFTTGAGNTIYF
TRBJ1-5 | TRBV6-6 | CASSFGDQPQHF
TRBJ2-5 | TRBV6-6 | CARRQALYQETQYF
TRBJ2-3 | TRBV6-6 | CASTLGDTDTQYF
TRBJ2-1 | TRBV7-9 | CASSSGFGEQFF
TRBJ2-7 | TRBV7-9 | CASSPSAGLASYEQYF
TRBJ2-6 | TRBV11-2 | CASSYGRGGANVLTF
TRBJ1-4 | TRBV6-1 | CASSVGLTGVGEKLFF
TRBJ1-1 | TRBV19 | CASSPSHMNTEAFF
TRBJ1-1 | TRBV28 | CASSPGGMNTEAFF
TRBJ2-7 | TRBV29-1 | CSVARDPYEQYF
TRBJ1-2 | TRBV7-9 | CASSSRTENGYTF
TRBJ1-5 | TRBV2 | CASSLSDQPQHF
TRBJ1-5 | TRBV18 | CASSPQPINQPQHF
TRBJ2-7 | TRBV6-6 | CATNPTGLGIYEQYF
TRBJ1-3 | TRBV19 | CASSSTGQGAGNTIYF
TRBJ2-5 | TRBV2 | CASSDVTGYQETQYF
TRBJ1-2 | TRBV10-3 | CAITQGMEDGYTF
TRBJ2-5 | TRBV10-1 | CASSDTGLAGETQYF
TRBJ2-7 | TRBV10-1 | CASSEPGLGEQYF
TRBJ1-2 | TRBV27 | CASSYSGLLGGYGYTF
TRBJ2-7 | TRBV15 | CATSRRDLSGPTYEQYF
TRBJ2-3 | TRBV7-9 | CASSLGGNEDTQYF
TRBJ2-2 | TRBV5-4 | CASSFDFRTGELFF
TRBJ2-3 | TRBV7-9 | CASSLVGSPDTQYF
TRBJ2-5 | TRBV11-3 | CASSPGTDAWETQYF
TRBJ1-1 | TRBV18 | CASSPSGRTGHTEAFF
TRBJ1-4 | TRBV18 | CASSPQPGEISEKLFF
TRBJ2-5 | TRBV27 | CASMAQGQETQYF
TRBJ2-3 | TRBV7-9 | CASSPRDIRTDTQYF